One sample yielded the 24 T cell receptor beta chains listed below, sequenced in a study of cytomegalovirus exposure and HLA in healthy donors. The study ran its PCR with 60 Vbeta and 13 Jbeta primers. This table comes from immunoSEQ multiplex PCR, and its TCRdb copy is limited to in-frame clones, with some not included. This sample has fewer than 200,000 clones, with 70% to 90% found just once. Sequenced input: PBMCs. The receptors derive from a man between 18 and 35 years old in good health and CMV-seropositive.

The gene calls are TRBV2 and TRBJ2-1; maybe TRBD2 (5 bases). V shed 4 bases and J shed 2 bases, with 15 bases lying between them. CDR1 SNHLY and CDR2 FYNNEI come from the germline V gene. CDR3 length: 16 residues. CDR3 sequence reads: CASSGSAGSPYNEQFF. CDR3 in DNA: TGTGCCAGCAGTGGGTCGGCGGGCAGCCCCTACAATGAGCAGTTCTTC.

V and J are TRBV2 and TRBJ2-7; D unclear. CDR3 length: 11 residues. The V end was cut by 5 bases, the J end by 2 bases, with 4 bases between. Per germline, CDR1 SNHLY and CDR2 FYNNEI. This chain's CDR3 is CASSPTYEQYF. The CDR3 DNA sequence: TGTGCCAGCAGTCCCACCTACGAGCAGTACTTC. The whole variable domain, filled in from reference TRBV2 and TRBJ2-7, reads EPEVTQTPSHQVTQMGQEVILRCVPISNHLYFYWYRQILGQKVEFLVSFYNNEISEKSEIFDDQFSVERPDGSNFTLKIRSTKLEDSAMYFCASSPTYEQYFGPGTRLTVT.

J is TRBJ2-3 and V is TRBV18, with 11 bases fitting TRBD2. Looked up from germline, CDR1 is KGHSH and CDR2 is LQKENI. The J segment lost 4 bases and the V segment lost 2 bases, leaving 8 bases of the junction unmatched. The CDR3 contains 17 residues. CDR3 protein: CASSPYYSGGAPDTQYF. The CDR3 DNA follows: TGTGCCAGCTCACCATATTATAGCGGGGGGGCCCCAGATACGCAGTATTTT.

V and J are TRBV9 and TRBJ1-1; TRBD1 might be the D (5 bases). Germline lookup yields CDR1 SGDLS and CDR2 YYNGEE. V was shortened by 4 bases and J by 0 bases, with 7 bases between the two germline ends. The CDR3 is made up of 13 amino acids. The CDR3 DNA follows: TGTGCCAGCAGCCAAGGGGTGAACACTGAAGCTTTCTTT. Protein product: CASSQGVNTEAFF.

The V gene is TRBV11-2, the J gene TRBJ2-7, with D perhaps TRBD1 (6 bases). The CDR3 is 15 amino acids. The germline gives CDR1 SGHAT, CDR2 FQNNGV. Trimming shortened V by 3 bases and J by 0 bases, and 12 bases separated the two germline ends. For the CDR3, the DNA is TGTGCCAGCAGCTTGTCCTGGGACAACTCCTACGAGCAGTACTTC. This translates into CASSLSWDNSYEQYF.

The chain recombines TRBV4-2 with TRBJ2-3, with TRBD2 as a possible D gene (7 bases). V lost 0 bases and J 6 bases, leaving 25 bases between the germline ends. CDR3 size: 19 residues. CDR1 is LGHNA, CDR2 YNFKEQ, per germline. The CDR3 DNA sequence: TGTGCCAGCAGCCAAGATCAGGAGCTGCGGGGGCCCGCGGGTGATACGCAGTATTTT. Residues: CASSQDQELRGPAGDTQYF.

The J gene is TRBJ2-1, the V gene TRBV2; D may be TRBD1 (6 bases). The CDR3 length is 12 residues. The V end lost 6 bases, the J end lost 4 bases, and 7 bases lay between the germline ends. Germline V gene lookup returns CDR1 SNHLY and CDR2 FYNNEI. The CDR3 spells CASRGQYNEQFF. In DNA form, the CDR3 reads TGTGCCAGCAGGGGACAATACAATGAGCAGTTCTTC. Together with reference TRBV2 and TRBJ2-1, the CDR3 gives the full variable domain: EPEVTQTPSHQVTQMGQEVILRCVPISNHLYFYWYRQILGQKVEFLVSFYNNEISEKSEIFDDQFSVERPDGSNFTLKIRSTKLEDSAMYFCASRGQYNEQFFGPGTRLTVL.

This chain uses TRBV5-4 with TRBJ1-1; TRBD1 aligns across 7 bases. Germline V CDR1 and CDR2: SGHNT, YYREEE (reference sequence). This CDR3 is 14 amino acids long. V trimming: 0 bases; J trimming: 4 bases; junction bases outside the gene matches: 3. This chain's CDR3 is CASSLGQGPTEAFF. The CDR3 nucleotides are TGTGCCAGCAGCTTGGGACAGGGTCCCACTGAAGCTTTCTTT.

V is TRBV7-9 and J is TRBJ1-5; D not certain. This CDR3 region has 15 residues. Looked up from germline, CDR1 is SEHNR and CDR2 is FQNEAQ (reference sequence). V shed 3 bases and J shed 0 bases, with 9 bases lying between them. In DNA, the CDR3 is TGTGCCAGCAGCTTTTCAGGTAATAGCAATCAGCCCCAGCATTTT. Its protein product is CASSFSGNSNQPQHF. Filled out from reference TRBV7-9 and TRBJ1-5, the complete variable domain reads DTGVSQNPRHKITKRGQNVTFRCDPISEHNRLYWYRQTLGQGPEFLTYFQNEAQLEKSRLLSDRFSAERPKGSFSTLEIQRTEQGDSAMYLCASSFSGNSNQPQHFGDGTRLSIL.

This chain connects TRBV27 to TRBJ2-7, with D perhaps TRBD1 (6 bases). Germline V CDR1 and CDR2: MNHEY, SMNVEV (reference sequence). CDR3 length equals 12 residues. Trimming took 4 bases from V and 5 from J, leaving 9 bases between them. CDR3 nucleotides: TGTGCCAGCAGTTCAGGGGTCCACGAGCAGTACTTC. Protein sequence: CASSSGVHEQYF.

The DNA for the CDR3 is TGTGCCAGCAGCCAAGATAGCAGGGGCAACAATGAGCAGTTCTTC. It codes for CASSQDSRGNNEQFF. The chain couples TRBV4-2 to TRBJ2-1, with D tentatively TRBD1 (6 bases). The germline gives CDR1 LGHNA, CDR2 YNFKEQ. The V and J ends lost 0 bases and 5 bases respectively, with 11 bases between them. The CDR3 has 15 amino acids.

The chain is built from TRBV7-3 and TRBJ2-5; TRBD2 aligns across 8 bases. Germline V gives CDR1 SGHTA, CDR2 FQGTGA. The CDR3 spans 15 residues. The V gene end was trimmed by 3 bases and the J gene end by 5 bases; junction bases not matched to a gene: 8. The CDR3 bases are TGTGCCAGCAGCTTGGGCGGGGGGCCGGGGGAGACCCAGTACTTC. The encoded protein is CASSLGGGPGETQYF.

The chain uses TRBV27 and TRBJ1-4, with 9 bases aligning to TRBD1. The CDR3 sequence is 14 residues long. Unmatched junction bases numbered 9, after V lost 8 bases and J lost 8 bases. Germline V gene lookup returns CDR1 MNHEY and CDR2 SMNVEV (reference sequence). The CDR3 DNA reads as TGTGCCAGCGGCCCCGGGACAGGGTGGGAAAAACTGTTTTTT. It encodes CASGPGTGWEKLFF.

The gene calls are TRBV5-6 and TRBJ2-3; TRBD2 agrees at 9 bases. Trimming took 1 base from V and 5 from J; bases not matched to a gene: 8. Germline CDR1 reads SGHDT; CDR2 reads YYEEEE. The CDR3 loop spans 16 amino acids. The CDR3 DNA reads TGTGCCAGCAGCTTGAGGCGGCGGGGGGGTGGAGATACGCAGTATTTT. The encoded protein is CASSLRRRGGGDTQYF.

The chain carries TRBV12-5 and TRBJ1-1; D uncertain. Germline V gene data show CDR1 as LGHNT and CDR2 as FRNRAP. The CDR3 extends over 13 amino acids. The V and J ends lost 6 bases and 0 bases respectively, with 8 bases between them. The CDR3 spells CASGQKMNTEAFF. The CDR3 DNA reads TGTGCTAGTGGACAGAAAATGAACACTGAAGCTTTCTTT.

This clone was counted between two and nine times. The chain combines TRBV9 with TRBJ2-7, with a tentative D call TRBD1 (5 bases). V was clipped by 0 bases and J by 1 base, with 11 bases between them. This CDR3 region has 15 residues. Germline V gene sequence: CDR1 SGDLS, CDR2 YYNGEE. The CDR3, as DNA: TGTGCCAGCAGCGTAGAGTCAGGGTCTTCCTACGAGCAGTACTTC. It is translated as CASSVESGSSYEQYF.

The V gene is TRBV27, the J gene TRBJ1-1; 9 bases fit TRBD1. With V trimmed by 5 bases and J by 6 bases, 4 bases remained unmatched. The germline V gene has CDR1 MNHEY and CDR2 SMNVEV (reference sequence). CDR3 length equals 13 residues. The CDR3 nucleotides are TGTGCCAGCAGTGCACAGGGGGCGGCTGAAGCTTTCTTT. Protein product: CASSAQGAAEAFF.

This chain links TRBV5-6 with TRBJ2-5; 10 nucleotides agree with TRBD2. V lost 5 bases, J lost 2 bases, and 6 bases stayed unmatched. This CDR3 has 15 residues. Per the germline V gene, CDR1 is SGHDT and CDR2 is YYEEEE. CDR3: CASSFSGGNQETQYF. The DNA for the CDR3 is TGTGCCAGCAGTTTTAGCGGGGGGAATCAAGAGACCCAGTACTTC.

The chain employs TRBV7-2 and TRBJ2-7; D is possibly TRBD2 (5 bases). V was trimmed by 1 base and J by 6 bases, leaving 10 bases between them. Germline loops: CDR1 SGHTA, CDR2 FQGNSA. CDR3 length: 13 residues. The CDR3 protein is CASSLGGPGEQYF. DNA of the CDR3: TGTGCCAGCAGCTTAGGCGGGCCTGGCGAGCAGTACTTC.

The J gene is TRBJ2-3, the V gene TRBV29-1, with D possibly TRBD2 on 5 matching bases. The V and J ends lost 8 bases and 6 bases respectively, with 24 bases between them. Germline CDR1 SQVTM, CDR2 ANQGSEA. The CDR3 is made up of 15 amino acids. Here the CDR3 reads CSIVKNGVFADTQYF. The CDR3 region has the DNA TGCAGCATTGTGAAGAACGGGGTGTTTGCGGATACGCAGTATTTT.

The chain uses TRBV19 and TRBJ1-5; D unresolved. Germline V CDR1 and CDR2: LNHDA, SQIVND (reference sequence). The germline V and J ends were trimmed by 9 bases and 4 bases, with 19 bases remaining between them. This CDR3 contains 15 residues. CDR3 residues: CARAFAGDRNQPQHF. CDR3 DNA sequence: TGTGCCAGGGCTTTTGCGGGCGATAGGAATCAGCCCCAGCATTTT.

The chain is built from TRBV7-9 and TRBJ2-7, with 11 bases lining up with TRBD2. Germline CDR1 reads SEHNR; CDR2 reads FQNEAQ (reference sequence). This CDR3 has 15 amino acids. With V trimmed by 3 bases and J by 0 bases, 1 base remained unmatched. CDR3 amino acids: CASSLGTSGSYEQYF. CDR3 nucleotides: TGTGCCAGCAGCTTGGGGACTAGCGGCTCCTACGAGCAGTACTTC.

The chain has TRBV30 and TRBJ2-3; 15 bases agree with TRBD2. CDR3 length equals 16 residues. The V gene's germline CDR1 is GTSNPN and CDR2 SVGIG (reference sequence). V lost 0 bases, J lost 10 bases, and 8 bases stayed unmatched. CDR3 residues: CAWSVGTSGGPDAQYF. Here the CDR3 DNA reads TGTGCCTGGAGTGTGGGGACTAGCGGGGGGCCCGATGCGCAGTATTTT.

V is TRBV5-6 and J is TRBJ2-5; D might be TRBD1 (5 bases). The ends were cut back, 4 bases at V and 3 bases at J, with 13 bases in the middle. Germline CDR1 and CDR2: SGHDT and YYEEEE. The CDR3 runs to 14 residues. The CDR3 protein is CASSRQTAKETQYF. CDR3 nucleotide sequence: TGTGCCAGCAGCCGACAGACCGCTAAAGAGACCCAGTACTTC.